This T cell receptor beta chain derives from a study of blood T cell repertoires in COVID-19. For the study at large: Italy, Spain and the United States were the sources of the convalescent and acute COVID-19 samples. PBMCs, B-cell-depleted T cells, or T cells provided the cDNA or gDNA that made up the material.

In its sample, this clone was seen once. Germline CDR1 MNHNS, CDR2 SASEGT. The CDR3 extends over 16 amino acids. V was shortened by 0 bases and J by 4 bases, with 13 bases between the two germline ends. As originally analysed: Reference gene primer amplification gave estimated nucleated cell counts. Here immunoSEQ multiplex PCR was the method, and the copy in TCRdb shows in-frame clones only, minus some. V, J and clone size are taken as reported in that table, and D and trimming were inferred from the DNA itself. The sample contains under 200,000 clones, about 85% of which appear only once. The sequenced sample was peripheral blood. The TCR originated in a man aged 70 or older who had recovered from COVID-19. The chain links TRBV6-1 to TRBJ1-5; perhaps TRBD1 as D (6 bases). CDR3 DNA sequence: TGTGCCAGCAGTGAAGCCCGGGGGGCAGGGAATCAGCCCCAGCATTTT. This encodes CASSEARGAGNQPQHF.